The 2 T cell receptor beta chains in this list originate from one sample, sequenced in a study of blood T cell repertoires in COVID-19. Method: immunoSEQ multiplex PCR; TCRdb's copy keeps in-frame clones and lacks some. The data show under 350,000 clones, with 90% seen just once and 2.6% held by the top ten. Sequenced sample: PBMCs or T cells enriched from blood (not recorded which). These TCRs come from a man aged 55 to 70 who had recovered from COVID-19.

V usage is TRBV12-2 and J usage is TRBJ1-1; the tabulated D call, TRBD1, remains unverified against the DNA. TRBV12-2 constitutes a pseudogene. This CDR3 has 18 amino acids. This CDR3 is CASRLTRRQGTTNTEAFF. For the CDR3, the DNA is TGTGCAAGTCGCTTAACCCGTAGACAGGGTACGACGAACACTGAAGCTTTCTTT.

This chain joins TRBV5-5 and TRBJ2-7; D gene ambiguous. Germline CDR1 and CDR2: SGHKS and YYEKEE (reference sequence). V lost 4 bases and J 0 bases, leaving 11 bases between the germline ends. The CDR3 has 14 amino acids. The CDR3 region has the DNA TGTGCCAGCAGCCGGAGCTCTTACTCCTACGAGCAGTACTTC. Translated, it gives CASSRSSYSYEQYF.